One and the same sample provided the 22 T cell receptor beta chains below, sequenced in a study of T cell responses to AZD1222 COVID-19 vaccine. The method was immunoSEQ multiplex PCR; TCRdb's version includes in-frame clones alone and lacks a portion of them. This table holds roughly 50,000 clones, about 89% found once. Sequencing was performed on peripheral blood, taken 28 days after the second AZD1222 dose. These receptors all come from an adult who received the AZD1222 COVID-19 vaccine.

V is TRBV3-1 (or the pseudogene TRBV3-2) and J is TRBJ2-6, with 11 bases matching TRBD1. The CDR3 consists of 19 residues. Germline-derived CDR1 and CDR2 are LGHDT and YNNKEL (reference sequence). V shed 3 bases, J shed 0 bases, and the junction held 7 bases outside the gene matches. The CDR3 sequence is CASSHRRGQGGSGANVLTF. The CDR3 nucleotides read TGTGCCAGCAGCCACCGAAGGGGACAGGGGGGCTCTGGGGCCAACGTCCTGACTTTC.

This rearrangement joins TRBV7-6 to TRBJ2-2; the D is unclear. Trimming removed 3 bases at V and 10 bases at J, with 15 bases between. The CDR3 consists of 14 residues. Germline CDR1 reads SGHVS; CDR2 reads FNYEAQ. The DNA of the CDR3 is TGTGCCAGCAGCTTTTCCCCGGGTCGTGAGGAGCTGTTTTTT. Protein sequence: CASSFSPGREELFF.

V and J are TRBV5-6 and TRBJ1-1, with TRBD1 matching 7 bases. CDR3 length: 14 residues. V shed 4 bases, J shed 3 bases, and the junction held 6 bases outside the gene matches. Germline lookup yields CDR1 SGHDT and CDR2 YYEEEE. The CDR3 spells CASSEPQGDTEAFF. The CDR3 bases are TGTGCCAGCAGCGAACCCCAGGGGGACACTGAAGCTTTCTTT.

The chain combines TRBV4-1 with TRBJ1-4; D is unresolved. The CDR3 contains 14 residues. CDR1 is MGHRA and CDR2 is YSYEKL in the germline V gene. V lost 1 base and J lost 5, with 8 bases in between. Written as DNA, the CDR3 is TGCGCCAGCAGCCAAGTCCTCAACAATGAAAAACTGTTTTTT. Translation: CASSQVLNNEKLFF.

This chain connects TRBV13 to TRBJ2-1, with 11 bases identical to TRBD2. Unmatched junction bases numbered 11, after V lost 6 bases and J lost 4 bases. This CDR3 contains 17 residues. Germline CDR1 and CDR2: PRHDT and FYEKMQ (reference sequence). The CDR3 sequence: CASRRFQGLAAYNEQFF. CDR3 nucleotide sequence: TGTGCCAGCAGAAGATTTCAGGGACTAGCGGCATACAATGAGCAGTTCTTC.

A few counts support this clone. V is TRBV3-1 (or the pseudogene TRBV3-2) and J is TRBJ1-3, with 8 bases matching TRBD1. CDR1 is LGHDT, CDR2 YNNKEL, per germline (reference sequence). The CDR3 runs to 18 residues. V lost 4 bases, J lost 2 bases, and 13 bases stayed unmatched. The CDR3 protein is CASSPQPGQGTAGNTIYF. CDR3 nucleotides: TGTGCCAGCAGCCCCCAGCCAGGACAGGGAACGGCTGGAAACACCATATATTTT.

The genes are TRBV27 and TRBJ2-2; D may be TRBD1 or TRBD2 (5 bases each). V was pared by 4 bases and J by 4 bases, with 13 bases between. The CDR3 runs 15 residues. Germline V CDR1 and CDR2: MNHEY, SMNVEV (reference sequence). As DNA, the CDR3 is TGTGCCAGCAGTTCAGGGAGTCGGGGCACCGGGGAGCTGTTTTTT. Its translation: CASSSGSRGTGELFF.

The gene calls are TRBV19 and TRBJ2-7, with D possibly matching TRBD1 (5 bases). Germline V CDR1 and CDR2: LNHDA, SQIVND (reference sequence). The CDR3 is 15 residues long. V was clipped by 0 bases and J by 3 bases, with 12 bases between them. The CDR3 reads CASSIDLGRDYEQYF. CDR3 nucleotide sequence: TGTGCCAGTAGTATAGATCTGGGCAGGGACTACGAGCAGTACTTC.

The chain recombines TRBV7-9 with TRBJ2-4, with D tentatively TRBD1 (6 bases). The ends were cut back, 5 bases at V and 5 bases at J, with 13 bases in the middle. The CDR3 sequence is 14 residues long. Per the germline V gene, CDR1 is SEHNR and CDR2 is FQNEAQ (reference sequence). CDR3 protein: CASSLGAGENIQYF. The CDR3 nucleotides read TGTGCCAGCAGCCTCGGGGCAGGGGAAAACATTCAGTACTTC. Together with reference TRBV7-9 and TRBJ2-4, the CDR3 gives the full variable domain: DTGVSQNPRHKITKRGQNVTFRCDPISEHNRLYWYRQTLGQGPEFLTYFQNEAQLEKSRLLSDRFSAERPKGSFSTLEIQRTEQGDSAMYLCASSLGAGENIQYFGAGTRLSVL.

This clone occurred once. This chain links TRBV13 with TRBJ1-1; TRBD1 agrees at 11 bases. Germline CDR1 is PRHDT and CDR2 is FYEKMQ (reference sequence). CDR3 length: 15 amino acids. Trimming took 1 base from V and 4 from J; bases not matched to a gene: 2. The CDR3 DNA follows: TGTGCCAGCAGCTTAGTGGACAGGGGGCCCACTGAAGCTTTCTTT. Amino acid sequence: CASSLVDRGPTEAFF.

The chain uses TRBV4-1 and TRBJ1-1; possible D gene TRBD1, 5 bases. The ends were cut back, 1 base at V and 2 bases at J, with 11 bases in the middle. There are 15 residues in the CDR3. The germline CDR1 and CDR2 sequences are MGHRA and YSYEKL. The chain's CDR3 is CASSQARGRNTEAFF. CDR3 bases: TGCGCCAGCAGCCAAGCTCGGGGGAGAAACACTGAAGCTTTCTTT.

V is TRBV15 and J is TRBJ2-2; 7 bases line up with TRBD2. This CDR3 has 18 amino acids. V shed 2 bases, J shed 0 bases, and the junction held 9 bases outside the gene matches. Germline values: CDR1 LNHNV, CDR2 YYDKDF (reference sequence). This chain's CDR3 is CATSRPRGDPANTGELFF. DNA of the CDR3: TGTGCCACCAGCAGACCTCGGGGGGATCCCGCGAACACCGGGGAGCTGTTTTTT.

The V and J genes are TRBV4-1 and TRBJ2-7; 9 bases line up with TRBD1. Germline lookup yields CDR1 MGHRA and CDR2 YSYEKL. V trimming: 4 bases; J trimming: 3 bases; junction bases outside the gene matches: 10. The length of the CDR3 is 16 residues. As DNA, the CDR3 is TGCGCCAGCAGCCCGGCCCCCGGGACAGGGTTCTACGAGCAGTACTTC. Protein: CASSPAPGTGFYEQYF.

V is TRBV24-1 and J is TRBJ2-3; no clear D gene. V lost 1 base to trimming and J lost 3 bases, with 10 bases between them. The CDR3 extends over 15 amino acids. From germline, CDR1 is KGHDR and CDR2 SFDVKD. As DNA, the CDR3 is TGTGCCACCAGTGATTTCACTGACTCGACAGATACGCAGTATTTT. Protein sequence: CATSDFTDSTDTQYF.

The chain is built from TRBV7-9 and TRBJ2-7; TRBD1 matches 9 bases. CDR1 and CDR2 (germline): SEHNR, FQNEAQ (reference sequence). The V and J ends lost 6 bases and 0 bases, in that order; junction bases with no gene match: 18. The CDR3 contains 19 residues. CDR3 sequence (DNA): TGTGCCAGCAGTTTTCCTTCCGGGACAGGGTATAGGAGCTCCTACGAGCAGTACTTC. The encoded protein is CASSFPSGTGYRSSYEQYF.

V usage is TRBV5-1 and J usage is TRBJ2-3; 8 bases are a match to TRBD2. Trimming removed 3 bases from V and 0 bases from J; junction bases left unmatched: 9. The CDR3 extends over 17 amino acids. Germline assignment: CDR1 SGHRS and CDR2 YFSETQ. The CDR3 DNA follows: TGCGCCAGCAGCTGGCCCATTGCTAGCGGGAGCACAGATACGCAGTATTTT. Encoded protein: CASSWPIASGSTDTQYF.

The CDR3 here is CASSSRALLYNEQFF. DNA of the CDR3: TGTGCCAGCAGTTCGCGGGCGCTTTTGTACAATGAGCAGTTCTTC. The V and J genes are TRBV27 and TRBJ2-1, with D tentatively TRBD2 (5 bases). V gave up 4 bases and J gave up 4 bases, with 14 bases separating them. The germline CDR1 and CDR2 sequences are MNHEY and SMNVEV (reference sequence). This CDR3 comprises 15 residues.

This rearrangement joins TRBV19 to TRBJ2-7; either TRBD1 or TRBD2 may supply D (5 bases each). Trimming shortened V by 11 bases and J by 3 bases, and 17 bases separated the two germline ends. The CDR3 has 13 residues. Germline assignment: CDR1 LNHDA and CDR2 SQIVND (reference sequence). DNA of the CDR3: TGTGCCCCCCGCCAGGGCGGACTCTACGAGCAGTACTTC. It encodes CAPRQGGLYEQYF.

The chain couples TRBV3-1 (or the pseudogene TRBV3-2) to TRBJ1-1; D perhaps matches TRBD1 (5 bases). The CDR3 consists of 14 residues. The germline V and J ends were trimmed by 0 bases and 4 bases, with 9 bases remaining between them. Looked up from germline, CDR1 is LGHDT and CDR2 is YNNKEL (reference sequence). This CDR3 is CASSQDGGSTEAFF. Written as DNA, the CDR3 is TGTGCCAGCAGCCAAGACGGGGGAAGCACTGAAGCTTTCTTT.

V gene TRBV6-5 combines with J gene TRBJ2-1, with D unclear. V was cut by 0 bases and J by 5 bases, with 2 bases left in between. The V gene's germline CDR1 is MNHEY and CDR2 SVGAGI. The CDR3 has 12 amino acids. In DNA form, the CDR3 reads TGTGCCAGCAGTTACTCGGACAATGAGCAGTTCTTC. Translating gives CASSYSDNEQFF.

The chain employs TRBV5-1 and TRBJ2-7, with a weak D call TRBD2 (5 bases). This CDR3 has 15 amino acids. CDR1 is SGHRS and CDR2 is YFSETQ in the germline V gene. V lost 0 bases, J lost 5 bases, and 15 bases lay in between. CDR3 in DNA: TGCGCCAGCAGCTTGGCCGGTGGGAGTCTGGACGAGCAGTACTTC. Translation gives CASSLAGGSLDEQYF.

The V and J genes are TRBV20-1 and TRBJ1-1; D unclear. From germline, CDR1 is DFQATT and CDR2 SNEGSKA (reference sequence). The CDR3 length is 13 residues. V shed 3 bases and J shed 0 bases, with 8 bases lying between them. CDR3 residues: CSASSGLNTEAFF. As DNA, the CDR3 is TGCAGTGCTAGTTCCGGGCTGAACACTGAAGCTTTCTTT.